These 9 T cell receptor beta chains were all obtained from the same sample, sequenced in a study of post-analysis software for immune sequencing data. Broader study findings: TRBV5-6, TRBV5-1 and TRBV20-1 belonged to a set of roughly five TRBV segments that were more frequent in patients than controls.

For these receptors, no antigen is known. cDNA libraries of TCR beta carried unique molecular identifiers. TCRdb re-analysed the PCR reads in MiXCR, keeping a single row per CDR3 protein. The sample lists about 460,000 distinct CDR3 sequences; 45% were seen once. Sequencing was carried out using blood. Receptors were obtained from a girl under 18 with multiple sclerosis.

V usage is TRBV10-3 and J usage is TRBJ1-1, with D possibly being TRBD1 (5 bases). Looked up from germline, CDR1 is ENHRY and CDR2 is SYGVKD. V was pared by 3 bases and J by 1 base, with 6 bases between. The CDR3 is 13 residues long. The CDR3, as DNA: TGTGCCATCAGTGAAAGGGGGAACACTGAAGCTTTCTTT. Translated: CAISERGNTEAFF.

V is TRBV6-5 and J is TRBJ2-5; D remains ambiguous. V lost 9 bases, J lost 1 base, and 12 bases lay in between. The CDR3 extends over 13 amino acids. Per the germline V gene, CDR1 is MNHEY and CDR2 is SVGAGI. CDR3 nucleotide sequence: TGTGCCAGTTCTTCCGAGTTCCAAGAGACCCAGTACTTC. Amino acids: CASSSEFQETQYF.

As DNA, the CDR3 is TGTGCCAGCAGTGCCCCCGGGGTAATTTCCGAGCAGTACTTC. Protein sequence: CASSAPGVISEQYF. This sequence joins TRBV28 and TRBJ2-4, with D perhaps TRBD2 (5 bases). The last part of the DNA fits TRBJ2-7 better; the J call may be wrong. There are 14 residues in the CDR3. The germline gives CDR1 MDHEN, CDR2 SYDVKM.

The rearrangement links TRBV3-1 to TRBJ1-2, with D unclear. This CDR3 has 14 residues. Trimming cost V 4 bases and J 5 bases, with 14 bases left between them. CDR1 and CDR2 (germline): LGHDT, YNNKEL (reference sequence). CDR3 sequence (DNA): TGTGCCAGCAGCCCCGATCACCAACCTTATGGCTACACCTTC. Translated, it gives CASSPDHQPYGYTF.

This clonotype came up a few times. DNA for the CDR3: TGCAGTGCTAGGGCCTTTCGGAGGGCGGCAGATACGCAGTATTTT. Translation gives CSARAFRRAADTQYF. The chain has TRBV20-1 and TRBJ2-3, with a possible D match to TRBD2 (6 bases). V shed 3 bases and J shed 4 bases, with 17 bases lying between them. CDR3 size: 15 residues. From germline, CDR1 is DFQATT and CDR2 SNEGSKA (reference sequence).

The V gene is TRBV7-2, the J gene TRBJ1-1; weak D call: TRBD1 (5 bases). Germline CDR1 and CDR2: SGHTA and FQGNSA. The CDR3 is 14 amino acids. V was pared by 3 bases and J by 4 bases, with 12 bases between. The CDR3 spells CASSLAGLSTEAFF. The CDR3 bases are TGTGCCAGCAGCTTGGCAGGGTTGAGCACTGAAGCTTTCTTT. The whole variable domain, remainder taken from reference TRBV7-2 and TRBJ1-1, is GAGVSQSPSNKVTEKGKDVELRCDPISGHTALYWYRQSLGQGLEFLIYFQGNSAPDKSGLPSDRFSAERTGGSVSTLTIQRTQQEDSAVYLCASSLAGLSTEAFFGQGTRLTVV.

The rearrangement joins TRBV2 to TRBJ2-7; 7 bases fit TRBD1. Germline CDR1 and CDR2: SNHLY and FYNNEI. The CDR3 totals 15 residues. J was trimmed by 0 bases and V by 6 bases; bases with no gene match: 8. The CDR3 loop reads CASSSTGTASYEQYF. CDR3 DNA sequence: TGTGCCAGCAGCAGCACGGGGACAGCCTCCTACGAGCAGTACTTC. Using reference TRBV2 and TRBJ2-7 for the parts outside the CDR3, the full variable domain is EPEVTQTPSHQVTQMGQEVILRCVPISNHLYFYWYRQILGQKVEFLVSFYNNEISEKSEIFDDQFSVERPDGSNFTLKIRSTKLEDSAMYFCASSSTGTASYEQYFGPGTRLTVT.

Worth noting for this clonotype: This may be a read error: a much more frequent sequence differs by one nucleotide. The rearrangement links TRBV6-6 to TRBJ1-1, with D perhaps TRBD1 (5 bases). CDR1 is MNHNY and CDR2 is SVGAGI in the germline V gene (reference sequence). Trimming pared 2 bases from V and 1 base from J, leaving 8 bases between. The CDR3 consists of 14 residues. CDR3 DNA: TGTGCCAGCAGTTACGGGACGGCGAACACTGAAGCTTTCTTT. The encoded protein is CASSYGTANTEAFF.

This clonotype was recorded many times. J is TRBJ2-3 and V is TRBV7-2; maybe TRBD2 (6 bases). CDR3 size: 14 residues. From germline, CDR1 is SGHTA and CDR2 FQGNSA. V lost 5 bases to trimming and J lost 3 bases, with 12 bases between them. The chain's CDR3 is CASSPDYDTDTQYF. For the CDR3, the DNA is TGTGCCAGCAGCCCGGACTACGATACAGATACGCAGTATTTT.